Listed below are T cell receptor beta chains from one sample, sequenced in a study of T cells in Graves' hyperthyroidism and ophthalmopathy. TCRdb used MiXCR to reprocess the multiplex PCR reads, holding one entry per CDR3 protein. The data contain fewer than 450,000 distinct CDR3 sequences, roughly 15% of them singletons. The sequenced sample was blood. The receptors come from a woman aged 55-69 years with Graves' ophthalmopathy. CDR3s include the opening cysteine and the closing phenylalanine or tryptophan.

V: TRBV11-2; CDR3: CASSLAGVQIAEEYEQYF
V: TRBV28; CDR3: CASSSGQTGNTIYF
V: TRBV5-1; CDR3: CASSFTSGGNTEAFF
V: TRBV7-3; CDR3: CASRSGTSGSGSTDTQYF
V: TRBV18; CDR3: CASSPLKYTEAFF
V: TRBV6-1; CDR3: CASSLGQGVNEKLFF
V: TRBV12-3/TRBV12-4; CDR3: CASGTYYTDTQYF
V: TRBV19; CDR3: CASSVNGSPTGELFF
V: TRBV18; CDR3: CASSPLKGQNSPLHF
V: TRBV5-1; CDR3: CASSLEGGTNEKLFF
V: TRBV7-9; CDR3: CASSPTPGDDEQYF
V: TRBV7-9; CDR3: CASTLALPYGELFF
V: TRBV6-1; CDR3: CASNQLGAGNYNEQFF
V: TRBV2; CDR3: CASDRTGMVDTQYF
V: TRBV3-1; CDR3: CASSPRGQGALNIQYF
V: TRBV7-9; CDR3: CASSLGAPSYNEQFF
V: TRBV3-1; CDR3: CASSQAGVYEQYF
V: TRBV28; CDR3: CASNFNRVNEQYF
V: TRBV24-1; CDR3: CATSDGGYEQYF
V: TRBV4-1; CDR3: CASSQDREGQYF
V: TRBV7-9; CDR3: CASSSLRLHRTGELFF
V: TRBV27; CDR3: CASILAGGAGNEQFF
V: TRBV7-9; CDR3: CASSVDEGATEAFF
V: TRBV19; CDR3: CASSDREGLEQYF
V: TRBV7-8; CDR3: CASSFGTRELFF
V: TRBV5-1; CDR3: CASSLAPGEGQDTQYF
V: TRBV20-1; CDR3: CSARDPNPSTDTQYF
V: TRBV2; CDR3: CASSESSGRADTQYF
V: TRBV7-8; CDR3: CASSLVAGAPASQYF
V: TRBV20-1; CDR3: CSAPPPSTNTGELFF
V: TRBV11-3; CDR3: CASSVDPGKTQYF
V: TRBV5-6; CDR3: CASSRHGVGRSNQPQHF